One and the same sample provided the 8 T cell receptor beta chains below, sequenced in a study of shared clonotypes between healthy human individuals. Using immunoSEQ multiplex PCR, the repertoire was profiled, and TCRdb retains in-frame clones only, with some absent. The data contain under 600,000 clones, approximately 97% of them singletons. The material sequenced was naive CD4+ T cells sorted from blood. The subset is: CD45RA+ positively selected. The receptors originated from a woman in her thirties in good health.

The chain links TRBV18 to TRBJ1-5; D uncertain. V was clipped by 3 bases and J by 5 bases, with 8 bases between them. The CDR3 totals 13 residues. The germline V gene encodes CDR1 KGHSH and CDR2 LQKENI. The CDR3 region has the DNA TGTGCCAGCTCACCTTACAGCGATCAGCCCCAGCATTTT. Translating gives CASSPYSDQPQHF.

Remarks on this clone: The sample has other DNA sequences that encode this CDR3 too. The gene calls are TRBV18 and TRBJ2-3; D gene unclear. Germline V gene data show CDR1 as KGHSH and CDR2 as LQKENI. V was clipped by 1 base and J by 1 base, with 6 bases between them. CDR3 length: 14 amino acids. The CDR3 is CASSPRAGTDTQYF. The CDR3 bases are TGTGCCAGCTCACCACGGGCGGGCACAGATACGCAGTATTTT.

The CDR3 DNA sequence: TGTGCCAGCAGTCTCGGACCCCTATATGGCTACACCTTC. The encoded protein is CASSLGPLYGYTF. The rearrangement links TRBV28 to TRBJ1-2; D not certain. This CDR3 comprises 13 residues. V was clipped by 5 bases and J by 5 bases, with 12 bases between them. The V gene's germline CDR1 is MDHEN and CDR2 SYDVKM.

V gene TRBV7-2 combines with J gene TRBJ1-4, with 9 positions matching TRBD1. The CDR3 covers 15 residues. Looked up from germline, CDR1 is SGHTA and CDR2 is FQGNSA. V gave up 4 bases and J gave up 5 bases; unmatched junction bases: 5. Here the CDR3 reads CASSSTGGRNEKLFF. CDR3 coding DNA: TGTGCCAGCAGCTCGACAGGGGGTCGGAATGAAAAACTGTTTTTT.

The chain couples TRBV7-8 to TRBJ2-4; D possibly corresponds to TRBD2 (6 bases). This CDR3 comprises 17 residues. V gave up 2 bases and J gave up 1 base, with 15 bases separating them. The germline gives CDR1 SGHVS, CDR2 FQNEAQ. The CDR3 DNA reads TGTGCCAGCAGCTTATCGTCCGGGGAGGTGGCCAAAAACATTCAGTACTTC. Amino acid sequence: CASSLSSGEVAKNIQYF.

The J gene is TRBJ1-1, the V gene TRBV6-6; perhaps TRBD1 as D (5 bases). Trimming shortened V by 3 bases and J by 8 bases, and 13 bases separated the two germline ends. The CDR3 length is 13 residues. CDR1 is MNHNY, CDR2 SVGAGI, per germline (reference sequence). Written as DNA, the CDR3 is TGTGCCAGCAGTTATAACGGGCCAGGGGAAGCTTTCTTT. It encodes CASSYNGPGEAFF.

A remark on this clone: Other DNA sequences in the sample encode the same CDR3. J is TRBJ2-5 and V is TRBV28; D remains ambiguous. V lost 1 base and J 4 bases, leaving 4 bases between the germline ends. CDR1 is MDHEN and CDR2 is SYDVKM in the germline V gene. The CDR3 spans 12 residues. CDR3: CASSLSRETQYF. CDR3 sequence (DNA): TGTGCCAGCAGTTTATCGAGAGAGACCCAGTACTTC.

With regard to this clone: The sample carries other DNA sequences with the same CDR3. The chain joins TRBV5-1 to TRBJ2-5, with D unresolved. This CDR3 region has 13 residues. Germline assignment: CDR1 SGHRS and CDR2 YFSETQ. The V end lost 2 bases, the J end lost 4 bases, and 9 bases lay between the germline ends. The CDR3 spells CASSLRTGETQYF. The CDR3 DNA is TGCGCCAGCAGCTTACGGACGGGAGAGACCCAGTACTTC.